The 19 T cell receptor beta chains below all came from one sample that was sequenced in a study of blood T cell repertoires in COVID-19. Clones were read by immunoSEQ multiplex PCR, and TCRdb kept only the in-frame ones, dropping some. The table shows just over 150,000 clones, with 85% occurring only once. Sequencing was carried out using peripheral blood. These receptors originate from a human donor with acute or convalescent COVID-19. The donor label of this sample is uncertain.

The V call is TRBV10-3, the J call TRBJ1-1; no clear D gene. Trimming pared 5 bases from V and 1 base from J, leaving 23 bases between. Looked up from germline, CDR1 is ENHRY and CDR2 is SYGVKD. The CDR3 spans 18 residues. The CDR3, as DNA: TGTGCCATCAGTATTATAAGGACGGGAACAACTGGGAACACTGAAGCTTTCTTT. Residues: CAISIIRTGTTGNTEAFF.

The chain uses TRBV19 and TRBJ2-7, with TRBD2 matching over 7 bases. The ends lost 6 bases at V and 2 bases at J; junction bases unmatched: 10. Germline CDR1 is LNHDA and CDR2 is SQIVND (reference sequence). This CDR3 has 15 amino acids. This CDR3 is CASSPVGAGTYEQYF. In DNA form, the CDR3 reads TGTGCCAGTAGCCCCGTAGGAGCGGGGACCTACGAGCAGTACTTC.

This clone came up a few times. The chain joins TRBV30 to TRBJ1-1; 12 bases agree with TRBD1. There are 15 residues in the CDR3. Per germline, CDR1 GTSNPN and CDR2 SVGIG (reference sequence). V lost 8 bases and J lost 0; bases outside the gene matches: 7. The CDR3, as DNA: TGTGCCCGAACCGGGACAGGGGGCCTGAACACTGAAGCTTTCTTT. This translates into CARTGTGGLNTEAFF.

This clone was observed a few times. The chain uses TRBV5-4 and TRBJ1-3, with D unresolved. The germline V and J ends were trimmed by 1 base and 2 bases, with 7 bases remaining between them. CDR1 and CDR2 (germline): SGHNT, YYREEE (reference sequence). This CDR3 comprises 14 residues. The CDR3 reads CASSLTGTGNTIYF. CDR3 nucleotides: TGTGCCAGCAGCTTGACGGGGACTGGAAACACCATATATTTT.

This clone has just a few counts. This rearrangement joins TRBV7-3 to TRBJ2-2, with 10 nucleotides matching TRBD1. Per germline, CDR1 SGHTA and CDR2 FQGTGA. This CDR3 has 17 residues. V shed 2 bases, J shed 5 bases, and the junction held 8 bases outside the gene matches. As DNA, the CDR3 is TGTGCCAGCAGCTTAGCCGGGACAGGGGCGAGGACCGGGGAGCTGTTTTTT. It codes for CASSLAGTGARTGELFF.

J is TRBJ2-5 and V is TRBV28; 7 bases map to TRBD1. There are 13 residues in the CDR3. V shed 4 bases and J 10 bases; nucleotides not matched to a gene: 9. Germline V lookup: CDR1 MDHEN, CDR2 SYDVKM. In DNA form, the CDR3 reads TGTGCCAGCAGTTGGGGGACAGCCGGTTTCCAGTACTTC. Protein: CASSWGTAGFQYF.

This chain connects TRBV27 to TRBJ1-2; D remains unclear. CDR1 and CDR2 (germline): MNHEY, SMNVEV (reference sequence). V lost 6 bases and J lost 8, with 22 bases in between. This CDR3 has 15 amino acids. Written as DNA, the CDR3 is TGTGCCAGCAGGGGTCGGATATGGGCCGCTAAGGGCTACACCTTC. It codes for CASRGRIWAAKGYTF.

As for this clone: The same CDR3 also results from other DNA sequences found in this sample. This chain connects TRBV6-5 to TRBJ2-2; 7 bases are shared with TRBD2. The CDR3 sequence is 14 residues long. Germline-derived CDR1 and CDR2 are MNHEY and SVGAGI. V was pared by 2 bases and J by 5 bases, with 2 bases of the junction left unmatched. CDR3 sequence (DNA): TGTGCCAGCAGTTACGAGCGGGGTACCGGGGAGCTGTTTTTT. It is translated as CASSYERGTGELFF.

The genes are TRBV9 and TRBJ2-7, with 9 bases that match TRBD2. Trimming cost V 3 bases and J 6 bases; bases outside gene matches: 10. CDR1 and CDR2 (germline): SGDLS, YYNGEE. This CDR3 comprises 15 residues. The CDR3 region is CASSGSGTSLTEQYF. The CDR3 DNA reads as TGTGCCAGCAGCGGATCCGGGACTAGCCTAACCGAGCAGTACTTC.

Here the CDR3 reads CAWSVQGVSGQPQHF. The CDR3 region has the DNA TGTGCCTGGAGTGTACAGGGGGTTAGCGGTCAGCCCCAGCATTTT. The gene calls are TRBV30 and TRBJ1-5; 8 nucleotides match TRBD1. In germline, CDR1 is GTSNPN, CDR2 SVGIG (reference sequence). Trimming removed 0 bases from V and 6 bases from J; junction bases left unmatched: 7. The CDR3 totals 15 residues.

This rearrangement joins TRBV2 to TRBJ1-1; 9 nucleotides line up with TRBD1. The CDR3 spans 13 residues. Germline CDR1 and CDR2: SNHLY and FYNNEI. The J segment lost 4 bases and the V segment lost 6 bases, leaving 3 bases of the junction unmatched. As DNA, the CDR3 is TGTGCCAGCAGGGTGGACAGGGGCACTGAAGCTTTCTTT. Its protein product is CASRVDRGTEAFF.

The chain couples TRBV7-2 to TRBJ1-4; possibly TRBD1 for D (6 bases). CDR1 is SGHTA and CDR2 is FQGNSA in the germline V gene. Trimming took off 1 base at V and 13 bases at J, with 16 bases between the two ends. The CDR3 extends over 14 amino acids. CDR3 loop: CASSLEGSGTRLFF. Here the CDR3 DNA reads TGTGCCAGCAGCTTAGAAGGGTCAGGGACAAGACTGTTTTTT.

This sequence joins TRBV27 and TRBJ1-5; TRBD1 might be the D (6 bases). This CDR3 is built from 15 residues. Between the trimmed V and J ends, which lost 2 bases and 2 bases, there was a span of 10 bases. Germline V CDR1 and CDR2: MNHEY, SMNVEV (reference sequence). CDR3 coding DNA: TGTGCCAGCAGTTTAAATAGACAGGGCAATCAGCCCCAGCATTTT. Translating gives CASSLNRQGNQPQHF.

The CDR3 DNA reads TGTGCCAGCAGCATTAGCGGGGGGCCGACCGGGGAGCTGTTTTTT. It translates to CASSISGGPTGELFF. The chain has TRBV7-9 and TRBJ2-2; 10 bases fit TRBD2. The CDR3 runs 15 residues. The junction had 5 bases not matched to a gene; V was cut back by 5 bases and J by 5 bases. Germline values: CDR1 SEHNR, CDR2 FQNEAQ (reference sequence).

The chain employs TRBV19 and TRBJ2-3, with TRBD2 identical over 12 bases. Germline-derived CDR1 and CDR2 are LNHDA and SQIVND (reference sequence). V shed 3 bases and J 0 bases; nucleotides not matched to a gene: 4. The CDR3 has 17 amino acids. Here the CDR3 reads CASSMTSGGPSTDTQYF. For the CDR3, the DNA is TGTGCCAGTAGTATGACTAGCGGGGGACCAAGCACAGATACGCAGTATTTT.

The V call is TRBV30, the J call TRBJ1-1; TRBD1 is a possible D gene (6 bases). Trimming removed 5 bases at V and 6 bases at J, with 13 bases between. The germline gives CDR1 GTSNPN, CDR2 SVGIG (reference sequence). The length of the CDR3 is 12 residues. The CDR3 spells CAWGGRGAEAFF. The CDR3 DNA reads TGTGCCTGGGGCGGCAGGGGAGCTGAAGCTTTCTTT.

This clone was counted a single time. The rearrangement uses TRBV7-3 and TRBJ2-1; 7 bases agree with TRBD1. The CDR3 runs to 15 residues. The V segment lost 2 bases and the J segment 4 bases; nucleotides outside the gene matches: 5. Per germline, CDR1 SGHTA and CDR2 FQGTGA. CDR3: CASSLRGQQYNEQFF. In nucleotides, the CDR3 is TGTGCCAGCAGCTTACGGGGACAGCAATACAATGAGCAGTTCTTC.

CDR3 nucleotides: TGCGCCAGCAGCCCCTCCCCCCCTCCTAACTATGGCTACACCTTC. Translating it yields CASSPSPPPNYGYTF. The chain combines TRBV5-1 with TRBJ1-2; D unclear. Per germline, CDR1 SGHRS and CDR2 YFSETQ. V was shortened by 4 bases and J by 0 bases, with 13 bases between the two germline ends. This CDR3 has 15 amino acids.

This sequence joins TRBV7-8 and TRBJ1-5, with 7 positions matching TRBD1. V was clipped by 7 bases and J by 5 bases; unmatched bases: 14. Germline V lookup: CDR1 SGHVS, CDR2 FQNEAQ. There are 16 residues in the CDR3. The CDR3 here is CASTPGPQGVHQPQHF. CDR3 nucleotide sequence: TGTGCCAGCACCCCGGGCCCGCAGGGGGTGCATCAGCCCCAGCATTTT.